This T cell receptor (beta chain) came from a study of blood T cell repertoires in COVID-19. Study background: COVID-19 samples collected from the United States, Italy and Spain covered acute and convalescent phases. T cells, B-cell-depleted T cells, or PBMCs provided the cDNA or gDNA that served as material.

Authors' processing steps: Scientists estimated how many nucleated cells there were by amplifying reference gene primers. This table comes from immunoSEQ multiplex PCR, and its TCRdb copy is limited to in-frame clones, with some not included. The V and J calls and clone size were taken over from that table, and D and trimming were inferred from the DNA. Of under 200,000 clones in the sample, about 86% were seen once. This CDR3 spans 19 amino acids. Germline CDR1 reads SGHTA; CDR2 reads FQGNSA. Trimming cost V 2 bases and J 2 bases; bases outside gene matches: 13. Input material: peripheral blood. This sequence originates from a man aged 50-59 years with active or convalescent COVID-19. The V gene is TRBV7-2, the J gene TRBJ2-3; 10 nucleotides agree with TRBD2. The CDR3 is CASSLLGLAPRSPTDTQYF. CDR3 in DNA: TGTGCCAGCAGCTTATTGGGACTAGCGCCTCGGAGCCCCACAGATACGCAGTATTTT.